This T cell receptor beta chain was recovered during a study of PD-1 blockade in classical Hodgkin lymphoma. Comments on this clone: Its antigen is not identified.

Measured with immunoSEQ multiplex PCR; TCRdb has only the in-frame clones, and not every one. The sample holds approximately 12,000 clones, roughly 79% seen once. This CDR3 has 14 residues. CDR1 SGHRS and CDR2 YFSETQ come from the germline V gene. V was clipped by 0 bases and J by 4 bases, with 10 bases between them. Study observations and caveats: Repertoire differences have undefined causes, possibly disease activity or prior therapy. The baseline diversity of complete responders showed similarity to that of newly diagnosed patients.

Autologous stem cell transplantation was followed by relapse in every patient, and brentuximab vedotin exposure varied. Complete response, partial response or progressive disease was each patient's best response. The TCR was taken from a human donor with classical Hodgkin lymphoma. Sample: peripheral blood mononuclear cells (PBMCs), taken before the second cycle of nivolumab. This chain connects TRBV5-1 to TRBJ1-2; D call uncertain. CDR3 sequence reads: CASSLGEDAYGYTF. The CDR3 DNA sequence: TGCGCCAGCAGCTTGGGCGAAGATGCCTATGGCTACACCTTC.